One and the same sample provided the 25 T cell receptor beta chains below, sequenced in a study of T cell changes during pregnancy in multiple sclerosis. Produced via immunoSEQ multiplex PCR; TCRdb's table is partial and in-frame only. The table has about 44,000 clones, approximately 92% seen once. The material sequenced was peripheral blood. These receptor sequences come from a female donor with multiple sclerosis, enrolled in a pregnancy study.

This clone was counted between two and nine times. The chain recombines TRBV10-1 with TRBJ1-5; no definite D call. The CDR3 spans 13 residues. In germline, CDR1 is WNHNN, CDR2 SYGVQD (reference sequence). With 0 bases removed from V and 6 bases from J, the gap between germline ends came to 6 bases. This CDR3 reads CASSESGFQPQHF. The CDR3 region has the DNA TGCGCCAGCAGTGAGTCAGGGTTTCAGCCCCAGCATTTT.

This sequence joins TRBV7-2 and TRBJ2-2, with D tentatively TRBD1 or TRBD2 (5 bases each). Germline V gene sequence: CDR1 SGHTA, CDR2 FQGNSA. The CDR3 is made up of 15 amino acids. V was trimmed by 2 bases and J by 4 bases, leaving 11 bases between them. CDR3 sequence: CASSLLGPSTGELFF. Written as DNA, the CDR3 is TGTGCCAGCAGCTTACTGGGACCGAGCACCGGGGAGCTGTTTTTT. Full variable domain (missing parts from reference TRBV7-2 and TRBJ2-2): GAGVSQSPSNKVTEKGKDVELRCDPISGHTALYWYRQSLGQGLEFLIYFQGNSAPDKSGLPSDRFSAERTGGSVSTLTIQRTQQEDSAVYLCASSLLGPSTGELFFGEGSRLTVL.

The table lists this clone with a few counts. The V and J genes are TRBV13 and TRBJ1-3; D is unclear. There are 15 residues in the CDR3. The germline V gene encodes CDR1 PRHDT and CDR2 FYEKMQ (reference sequence). V lost 2 bases to trimming and J lost 0 bases, with 8 bases between them. The CDR3 DNA follows: TGTGCCAGCAGCTTACGGGAAATCTCTGGAAACACCATATATTTT. This codes for CASSLREISGNTIYF.

The rearrangement uses TRBV2 and TRBJ2-7, with D possibly matching TRBD1 (5 bases). The CDR3 covers 12 residues. The V end was cut by 5 bases, the J end by 4 bases, with 9 bases between. Per germline, CDR1 SNHLY and CDR2 FYNNEI. CDR3 amino acids: CASSRQIYEQYF. DNA for the CDR3: TGTGCCAGCAGTCGACAGATATACGAGCAGTACTTC.

The V gene is TRBV5-6, the J gene TRBJ2-1; 8 nucleotides match TRBD2. The CDR3 is 15 amino acids. Germline trimming cut 5 bases from V and 0 bases from J; bases unmatched to any gene: 4. Germline V gene data show CDR1 as SGHDT and CDR2 as YYEEEE. This chain's CDR3 is CASSSGTSSYNEQFF. In DNA, the CDR3 is TGTGCCAGCAGTTCCGGGACTAGCTCCTACAATGAGCAGTTCTTC.

V and J are TRBV2 and TRBJ2-1; TRBD1 might be the D (6 bases). Trimming shortened V by 2 bases and J by 0 bases, and 8 bases separated the two germline ends. In germline, CDR1 is SNHLY, CDR2 FYNNEI. This CDR3 has 15 residues. The CDR3 is CASSETGSSYNEQFF. The CDR3 nucleotides are TGTGCCAGCAGTGAAACAGGGAGCTCCTACAATGAGCAGTTCTTC.

V usage is TRBV27 and J usage is TRBJ1-2, with D maybe TRBD1 (6 bases). Germline CDR1 is MNHEY and CDR2 is SMNVEV (reference sequence). This CDR3 is 19 amino acids long. The germline V and J ends were trimmed by 5 bases and 6 bases, with 31 bases remaining between them. Here the CDR3 reads CASSPIPSDSFYVRDGYTF. In DNA, the CDR3 is TGTGCCAGCAGTCCTATACCTTCGGACAGTTTCTACGTGCGGGATGGCTACACCTTC.

This chain links TRBV7-2 with TRBJ2-7, with 8 bases aligning to TRBD1. Trimming took 4 bases from V and 5 from J; bases not matched to a gene: 4. The CDR3 has 13 amino acids. CDR1 SGHTA and CDR2 FQGNSA come from the germline V gene. The CDR3: CASSSQTGDEQYF. The CDR3 DNA reads TGTGCCAGCAGCTCCCAGACAGGGGACGAGCAGTACTTC.

The gene calls are TRBV7-8 and TRBJ2-5; 14 bases map to TRBD2. The CDR3 has 18 residues. After removal of 2 bases from V and 4 bases from J, the junction contained 9 bases not matched to a gene. CDR1 and CDR2 from the germline V gene are SGHVS and FQNEAQ. This CDR3 is CASSLQPPGLAGAETQYF. CDR3 DNA: TGTGCCAGCAGCTTACAACCTCCGGGACTAGCGGGAGCAGAGACCCAGTACTTC.

This clone was detected only once. This chain uses TRBV5-1 with TRBJ2-3; D not resolved. Trimming shortened V by 5 bases and J by 4 bases, and 17 bases separated the two germline ends. Looked up from germline, CDR1 is SGHRS and CDR2 is YFSETQ. This CDR3 region has 15 residues. The CDR3, as DNA: TGCGCCAGCAGTGTCAGTGGGGTTTTATCAGATACGCAGTATTTT. Translating gives CASSVSGVLSDTQYF.

V usage is TRBV27 and J usage is TRBJ2-3, with 12 bases aligning to TRBD2. CDR3 length: 18 residues. CDR1 is MNHEY and CDR2 is SMNVEV in the germline V gene (reference sequence). The trim removed 4 bases at V and 2 bases at J, leaving 10 bases unmatched. Here the CDR3 reads CASSSTHRTSGNTDTQYF. CDR3 in DNA: TGTGCCAGCAGTTCGACTCACCGGACTAGCGGGAACACAGATACGCAGTATTTT.

The chain uses TRBV19 and TRBJ2-6; possibly TRBD2 for D (5 bases). The CDR3 extends over 15 amino acids. Germline CDR1 reads LNHDA; CDR2 reads SQIVND (reference sequence). The V gene lost 4 bases and the J gene lost 7 bases, with 14 bases spanning the gap. CDR3 loop: CASSNRERSANVLTF. CDR3 DNA: TGTGCCAGTAGTAATAGGGAGAGAAGTGCCAACGTCCTGACTTTC. The full variable domain, completed using reference TRBV19 and TRBJ2-6, is DGGITQSPKYLFRKEGQNVTLSCEQNLNHDAMYWYRQDPGQGLRLIYYSQIVNDFQKGDIAEGYSVSREKKESFPLTVTSAQKNPTAFYLCASSNRERSANVLTFGAGSRLTVL.

The V and J genes are TRBV5-1 and TRBJ2-7; D not resolved. V lost 5 bases, J lost 0 bases, and 12 bases lay in between. Germline lookup yields CDR1 SGHRS and CDR2 YFSETQ. This CDR3 comprises 14 residues. The CDR3 DNA sequence: TGCGCCAGCAGGAGTCCAGGCCGCTCCTACGAGCAGTACTTC. Protein sequence: CASRSPGRSYEQYF.

The rearrangement links TRBV12-2 to TRBJ1-5. TRBV12-2 has pseudogene status. The CDR3 is 16 residues long. CDR3 amino acids: CASRLARGLSNQPQHF. The CDR3 bases are TGTGCAAGTCGCTTAGCACGAGGGCTCAGCAATCAGCCCCAGCATTTT.

The chain employs TRBV6-5 and TRBJ2-2; maybe TRBD1 (6 bases). The V gene's germline CDR1 is MNHEY and CDR2 SVGAGI. The length of the CDR3 is 16 residues. The V end was cut by 4 bases, the J end by 5 bases, with 17 bases between. The DNA of the CDR3 is TGTGCCAGCAGTTCAATGGACAGCCTTACTACCGGGGAGCTGTTTTTT. Protein product: CASSSMDSLTTGELFF.

The chain combines TRBV19 with TRBJ2-1; 7 bases align to TRBD2. Germline lookup yields CDR1 LNHDA and CDR2 SQIVND (reference sequence). The V segment lost 4 bases and the J segment 0 bases; nucleotides outside the gene matches: 6. The CDR3 is made up of 16 amino acids. CDR3 residues: CASSKNGGSSYNEQFF. The CDR3 DNA follows: TGTGCCAGTAGTAAGAACGGCGGGAGCTCCTACAATGAGCAGTTCTTC.

The V gene is TRBV6-4, the J gene TRBJ2-1; TRBD2 matches 7 bases. V gave up 4 bases and J gave up 7 bases; unmatched junction bases: 7. Germline V gene lookup returns CDR1 MRHNA and CDR2 SNTAGT. The CDR3 covers 14 residues. CDR3 DNA: TGTGCCAGCAGTGTCGACGGGACTACGAATGAGCAGTTCTTC. Its protein product is CASSVDGTTNEQFF.

This clone was recorded once. V is TRBV5-1 and J is TRBJ2-5; 8 positions agree with TRBD2. The CDR3 is 17 residues long. Trimming at V came to 0 bases and at J to 2 bases, leaving 9 bases not matched to a gene. Germline V gives CDR1 SGHRS, CDR2 YFSETQ. The CDR3 is CASSLGAVSGNQETQYF. The CDR3 nucleotides are TGCGCCAGCAGCTTGGGGGCCGTTAGCGGGAATCAAGAGACCCAGTACTTC.

V gene TRBV5-6 combines with J gene TRBJ2-7, with 8 bases that match TRBD2. Germline V gene lookup returns CDR1 SGHDT and CDR2 YYEEEE. The CDR3 contains 15 residues. The V and J ends lost 3 bases and 6 bases, in that order; junction bases with no gene match: 11. The CDR3 DNA reads TGTGCCAGCAGCTGGCAGGGACTAGAGACCTCCGAGCAGTACTTC. It yields the protein CASSWQGLETSEQYF.

The V call is TRBV25-1, the J call TRBJ2-7, with no clear D. The germline V gene has CDR1 MGHDK and CDR2 SYGVNS. Trimming cost V 4 bases and J 2 bases, with 12 bases left between them. The CDR3 sequence is 14 residues long. CDR3 sequence (DNA): TGTGCCAGCAGTGGACACGAAGCGACCTACGAGCAGTACTTC. Protein: CASSGHEATYEQYF.

The V gene is TRBV30, the J gene TRBJ1-1; D remains unclear. V lost 1 base, J lost 6 bases, and 12 bases lay in between. The CDR3 runs to 13 residues. Per germline, CDR1 GTSNPN and CDR2 SVGIG (reference sequence). DNA for the CDR3: TGTGCCTGGAGTGGGACGGGCCAGGCTGAAGCTTTCTTT. It yields the protein CAWSGTGQAEAFF.

J is TRBJ2-5 and V is TRBV7-9; TRBD2 is a possible D gene (6 bases). The V end was cut by 0 bases, the J end by 5 bases, with 10 bases between. The CDR3 loop spans 14 amino acids. In germline, CDR1 is SEHNR, CDR2 FQNEAQ (reference sequence). CDR3 DNA sequence: TGTGCCAGCAGCTTAGCCGGGACTTGGGAGACCCAGTACTTC. It yields the protein CASSLAGTWETQYF.

This rearrangement joins TRBV10-3 to TRBJ1-2; no reliable D call. The CDR3 sequence is 15 residues long. V lost 0 bases to trimming and J lost 3 bases, with 11 bases between them. Looked up from germline, CDR1 is ENHRY and CDR2 is SYGVKD. The CDR3 here is CAISESAGTYYGYTF. CDR3 bases: TGTGCCATCAGTGAGTCCGCAGGAACCTACTATGGCTACACCTTC.

This sequence joins TRBV7-2 and TRBJ1-2; TRBD1 is a possible D gene (5 bases). The germline gives CDR1 SGHTA, CDR2 FQGNSA. The V gene lost 0 bases and the J gene lost 8 bases, with 16 bases spanning the gap. The length of the CDR3 is 15 residues. CDR3 sequence: CASSLALGGTEGYTF. For the CDR3, the DNA is TGTGCCAGCAGCTTAGCGCTCGGGGGGACGGAGGGCTACACCTTC. The complete variable domain, with remaining parts taken from reference TRBV7-2 and TRBJ1-2, reads GAGVSQSPSNKVTEKGKDVELRCDPISGHTALYWYRQSLGQGLEFLIYFQGNSAPDKSGLPSDRFSAERTGGSVSTLTIQRTQQEDSAVYLCASSLALGGTEGYTFGSGTRLTVV.

V gene TRBV5-1 combines with J gene TRBJ1-2, with no clear D. Germline CDR1 is SGHRS and CDR2 is YFSETQ. The germline V and J ends were trimmed by 0 bases and 4 bases, with 13 bases remaining between them. This CDR3 spans 15 amino acids. CDR3: CASSLAGSGSYGYTF. In DNA form, the CDR3 reads TGCGCCAGCAGCTTGGCCGGCTCCGGGAGCTATGGCTACACCTTC.